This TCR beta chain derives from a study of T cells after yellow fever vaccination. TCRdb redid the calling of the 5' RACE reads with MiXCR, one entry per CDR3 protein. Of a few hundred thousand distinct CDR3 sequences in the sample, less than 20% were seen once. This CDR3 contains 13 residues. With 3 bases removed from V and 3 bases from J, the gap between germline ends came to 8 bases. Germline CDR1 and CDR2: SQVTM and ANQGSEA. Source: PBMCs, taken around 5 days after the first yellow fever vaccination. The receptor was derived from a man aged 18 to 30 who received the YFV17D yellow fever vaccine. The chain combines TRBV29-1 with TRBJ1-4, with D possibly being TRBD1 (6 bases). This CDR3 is CSVETGANEKLFF. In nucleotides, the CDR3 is TGCAGCGTTGAGACAGGCGCTAATGAAAAACTGTTTTTT.